Below, 8 T cell receptor beta chains from the same sample are listed, as sequenced in a study of graft-versus-host responses after intestinal transplantation. Method: immunoSEQ multiplex PCR; TCRdb's copy keeps in-frame clones and lacks some. Among approximately 82,000 clones listed, just under 95% were seen once. Their antigen targets remain unknown. This specimen was unstimulated CD8+ T cells sorted from spleen or lymph node cells, taken before transplant. The receptors derive from a human donor who was the organ donor for an intestinal transplant.

This clone was counted only a few times. The chain is built from TRBV5-6 and TRBJ1-2, with D perhaps matching TRBD1 (5 bases). Germline CDR1 is SGHDT and CDR2 is YYEEEE. The CDR3 is made up of 13 amino acids. With 0 bases removed from V and 6 bases from J, the gap between germline ends came to 9 bases. In nucleotides, the CDR3 is TGTGCCAGCAGCTTGGTTCGGGGGAATGGCTACACCTTC. It codes for CASSLVRGNGYTF.

This rearrangement joins TRBV4-1 to TRBJ2-3; tentatively, D is TRBD2 (6 bases). This CDR3 is 16 amino acids long. Germline V gene data show CDR1 as MGHRA and CDR2 as YSYEKL. Trimming cost V 0 bases and J 2 bases, with 12 bases left between them. The CDR3 nucleotides read TGCGCCAGCAGCCAAGATCGACTAGTGATCACAGATACGCAGTATTTT. Amino acid sequence: CASSQDRLVITDTQYF.

The rearrangement uses TRBV7-8 and TRBJ1-6, with 7 bases identical to TRBD1. Germline CDR1 SGHVS, CDR2 FQNEAQ. V was clipped by 1 base and J by 0 bases; unmatched bases: 9. The CDR3 spans 19 residues. This CDR3 reads CASSLGDRVRISYNSPLHF. CDR3 in DNA: TGTGCCAGCAGCTTAGGCGACAGGGTTCGCATCTCCTATAATTCACCCCTCCACTTT.

This chain uses TRBV6-5 with TRBJ2-1; TRBD1 matches at 8 bases. The V gene's germline CDR1 is MNHEY and CDR2 SVGAGI. The CDR3 runs 15 residues. V lost 4 bases and J lost 9; bases outside the gene matches: 11. The CDR3 loop is CASSWGQAATVEQFF. In DNA form, the CDR3 reads TGTGCCAGCAGTTGGGGACAGGCTGCGACCGTTGAGCAGTTCTTC.

The V and J genes are TRBV2 and TRBJ2-3; 14 nucleotides align to TRBD2. The CDR3 length is 17 residues. Per the germline V gene, CDR1 is SNHLY and CDR2 is FYNNEI. The ends lost 9 bases at V and 3 bases at J; junction bases unmatched: 11. The CDR3 bases are TGTGCCAGTATCGACTGGGGACTAGCGGGAGTAACAGATACGCAGTATTTT. Its protein is CASIDWGLAGVTDTQYF.

V gene TRBV9 combines with J gene TRBJ2-7, with 10 bases that match TRBD2. The J segment lost 4 bases and the V segment lost 0 bases, leaving 4 bases of the junction unmatched. Germline CDR1 reads SGDLS; CDR2 reads YYNGEE. The CDR3 is made up of 15 amino acids. CDR3 amino acids: CASSVAAGGWYEQYF. The DNA of the CDR3 is TGTGCCAGCAGCGTAGCAGCGGGAGGGTGGTACGAGCAGTACTTC.

The J gene is TRBJ2-7, the V gene TRBV18, with 8 bases that match TRBD1. V trimming: 5 bases; J trimming: 2 bases; junction bases outside the gene matches: 8. Germline V gives CDR1 KGHSH, CDR2 LQKENI. This CDR3 has 15 residues. CDR3 in DNA: TGTGCCAGCTCAACCGACAGGGGAGCGGCCTACGAGCAGTACTTC. This gives the protein CASSTDRGAAYEQYF.

CDR3 nucleotides: TGCGCCAGCAGCCCGGGAGTAACCGGTTTTGAGCAGTACTTC. Protein product: CASSPGVTGFEQYF. The chain couples TRBV4-3 to TRBJ2-7; perhaps TRBD2 as D (6 bases). Trimming shortened V by 4 bases and J by 7 bases, and 17 bases separated the two germline ends. This CDR3 has 14 amino acids. Germline values: CDR1 LGHNA, CDR2 YSLEER.